These 24 T cell receptor beta chains came from one sample sequenced in a study of CD8+ T cells in alopecia areata. Treatment in this sample: oral pan-JAK inhibitor, 5-10 mg twice daily. Reverse transcribed after extraction, RNA yielded cDNA as the sequencing template. TCRdb's copy holds only in-frame clones and misses some; the assay was immunoSEQ multiplex PCR. The profile shows some 110,000 clones, less than 75% of them singletons. Sample: CD8+ T cells sorted from blood, taken at week 24, from a patient treated with tofacitinib. The source is a human donor with alopecia areata.

There are a few counts of this clone. This chain connects TRBV23-1 to TRBJ2-7, with D perhaps TRBD1 or TRBD2 (5 bases each). TRBV23-1 is reported as an ORF; its role is uncertain. Trimming took off 3 bases at V and 2 bases at J, with 17 bases between the two ends. The CDR3 runs to 16 residues. CDR3 sequence (DNA): TGCGCCAGCAGTCACCGAGAGCCGGGACCTCCCTACGAGCAGTACTTC. It yields the protein CASSHREPGPPYEQYF.

The rearrangement uses TRBV2 and TRBJ1-6; the D gene is possibly TRBD1 (5 bases). The CDR3 length is 14 residues. Trimming removed 4 bases at V and 14 bases at J, with 18 bases between. The V gene's germline CDR1 is SNHLY and CDR2 FYNNEI. CDR3 sequence reads: CASSVGTGPGSLHF. CDR3 DNA sequence: TGTGCCAGCAGTGTGGGGACCGGGCCTGGATCCCTCCACTTT.

A single count supports this clone. The rearrangement joins TRBV13 to TRBJ2-3; perhaps TRBD1 as D (5 bases). V lost 3 bases and J lost 2, with 9 bases in between. In germline, CDR1 is PRHDT, CDR2 FYEKMQ (reference sequence). This CDR3 is built from 14 residues. CDR3: CASSLIGDTDTQYF. The CDR3 DNA sequence: TGTGCCAGCAGCTTGATAGGGGACACAGATACGCAGTATTTT.

This clone showed up just a few times. The genes are TRBV25-1 and TRBJ2-5; TRBD1 aligns across 8 bases. The CDR3 has 14 amino acids. In germline, CDR1 is MGHDK, CDR2 SYGVNS. Unmatched junction bases numbered 4, after V lost 2 bases and J lost 5 bases. Written as DNA, the CDR3 is TGTGCCAGCAGTGAACTCGGACAGGGTGAGACCCAGTACTTC. Encoded protein: CASSELGQGETQYF.

The rearrangement joins TRBV2 to TRBJ1-2; D uncertain. The germline V gene encodes CDR1 SNHLY and CDR2 FYNNEI. The germline V and J ends were trimmed by 0 bases and 4 bases, with 6 bases remaining between them. This CDR3 has 13 residues. The CDR3 loop reads CASSEAEVYGYTF. The CDR3 nucleotides are TGTGCCAGCAGTGAAGCGGAGGTCTATGGCTACACCTTC.

The chain combines TRBV7-9 with TRBJ2-5; D possibly corresponds to TRBD2 (6 bases). Between the trimmed V and J ends, which lost 8 bases and 0 bases, there was a span of 19 bases. Germline V gives CDR1 SEHNR, CDR2 FQNEAQ (reference sequence). The CDR3 covers 16 residues. The DNA of the CDR3 is TGTGCCAGCTCCACAGGAGGAGGGAATTACCAAGAGACCCAGTACTTC. Protein sequence: CASSTGGGNYQETQYF.

This clone was seen more than once but under ten times. This chain joins TRBV10-2 and TRBJ2-1; D uncertain. The germline V and J ends were trimmed by 3 bases and 8 bases, with 14 bases remaining between them. Germline V gives CDR1 WSHSY, CDR2 SAAADI. CDR3 length equals 14 residues. CDR3 bases: TGCGCCAGCAGTGACTGGACCACCCCCGATGAGCAGTTCTTC. It specifies CASSDWTTPDEQFF.

This chain joins TRBV27 and TRBJ2-7; D perhaps matches TRBD1 (6 bases). CDR1 is MNHEY and CDR2 is SMNVEV in the germline V gene (reference sequence). The V end was cut by 6 bases, the J end by 4 bases, with 16 bases between. The CDR3 totals 14 residues. The CDR3 sequence: CASRGGPLLYEQYF. The CDR3 DNA sequence: TGTGCCAGCAGAGGGGGACCATTACTATACGAGCAGTACTTC.

The table lists this clone with a few counts. The rearrangement links TRBV6-5 to TRBJ1-1, with D uncertain. Germline CDR1 and CDR2: MNHEY and SVGAGI. V was clipped by 6 bases and J by 3 bases, with 11 bases between them. This CDR3 has 13 residues. The CDR3 spells CASSPGTDTEAFF. In DNA form, the CDR3 reads TGTGCCAGCAGCCCTGGTACGGACACTGAAGCTTTCTTT.

This clone was observed a few times. The chain recombines TRBV11-1 with TRBJ2-1; 9 bases line up with TRBD2. CDR3 length equals 15 residues. Per the germline V gene, CDR1 is SGHAT and CDR2 is FQDESV (reference sequence). V trimming: 4 bases; J trimming: 2 bases; junction bases outside the gene matches: 3. The CDR3 here is CASSSGGGAYNEQFF. CDR3 sequence (DNA): TGTGCCAGCAGCTCGGGCGGGGGGGCCTACAATGAGCAGTTCTTC.

The chain recombines TRBV27 with TRBJ1-4; a weak D match, TRBD1 (6 bases). Looked up from germline, CDR1 is MNHEY and CDR2 is SMNVEV (reference sequence). The CDR3 length is 14 residues. With 8 bases removed from V and 8 bases from J, the gap between germline ends came to 18 bases. Here the CDR3 reads CASGTREMGEKLFF. CDR3 nucleotides: TGTGCCAGCGGGACACGGGAAATGGGGGAAAAACTGTTTTTT.

The chain links TRBV12-5 to TRBJ2-1; 10 bases fit TRBD1. The CDR3 is 15 residues long. V shed 4 bases, J shed 5 bases, and the junction held 5 bases outside the gene matches. Germline CDR1 LGHNT, CDR2 FRNRAP. This chain's CDR3 is CASGSGQGRDNEQFF. The CDR3 DNA sequence: TGTGCTAGTGGTTCGGGACAGGGGCGGGACAATGAGCAGTTCTTC.

The CDR3 DNA follows: TGTGCCAGCAGCTTATTTTGGTCGGGTCAAAATTCACCCCTCCACTTT. This encodes CASSLFWSGQNSPLHF. The rearrangement joins TRBV7-2 to TRBJ1-6; no clear D. Trimming removed 2 bases from V and 7 bases from J, with 15 bases in between. This CDR3 has 16 amino acids. Germline V gene data show CDR1 as SGHTA and CDR2 as FQGNSA.

This sequence joins TRBV27 and TRBJ2-2; possible D gene TRBD2, 5 bases. Germline V CDR1 and CDR2: MNHEY, SMNVEV (reference sequence). V was cut by 2 bases and J by 4 bases, with 8 bases left in between. The CDR3 runs 14 residues. The DNA of the CDR3 is TGTGCCAGCAGTTTACTAAGCGGCACCGGGGAGCTGTTTTTT. Translating it yields CASSLLSGTGELFF.

This rearrangement joins TRBV27 to TRBJ2-1; 10 bases line up with TRBD2. Germline lookup yields CDR1 MNHEY and CDR2 SMNVEV (reference sequence). V trimming: 5 bases; J trimming: 10 bases; junction bases outside the gene matches: 11. This CDR3 has 15 amino acids. The CDR3 spells CASSPLAGGAGEQFF. DNA of the CDR3: TGTGCCAGCAGTCCCTTAGCGGGGGGTGCAGGGGAGCAGTTCTTC.

This chain joins TRBV6-5 and TRBJ1-5; no reliable D call. The CDR3 totals 9 residues. In germline, CDR1 is MNHEY, CDR2 SVGAGI. Trimming shortened V by 8 bases and J by 6 bases, and 2 bases separated the two germline ends. Here the CDR3 reads CASGQPQHF. CDR3 sequence (DNA): TGTGCCAGCGGTCAGCCCCAGCATTTT.

The V call is TRBV4-2, the J call TRBJ2-2; D unclear. V lost 5 bases and J lost 6, with 13 bases in between. The CDR3 has 14 amino acids. CDR1 and CDR2 from the germline V gene are LGHNA and YNFKEQ. CDR3: CASSLRASAGELFF. CDR3 nucleotide sequence: TGTGCCAGCAGCTTACGGGCGAGCGCCGGGGAGCTGTTTTTT.

This rearrangement joins TRBV4-2 to TRBJ1-2, with TRBD1 matching 7 bases. Germline values: CDR1 LGHNA, CDR2 YNFKEQ. The length of the CDR3 is 14 residues. J gave up 8 bases and V 0 bases, and 6 bases lay outside the gene matches. This CDR3 is CASSQDLGGQGYTF. CDR3 DNA sequence: TGTGCCAGCAGCCAAGATTTAGGGGGCCAGGGCTACACCTTC.

This sequence joins TRBV29-1 and TRBJ1-2, with 11 bases identical to TRBD1. V trimming: 1 base; J trimming: 1 base; junction bases outside the gene matches: 5. Germline lookup yields CDR1 SQVTM and CDR2 ANQGSEA. The CDR3 runs 16 residues. CDR3 amino acids: CSVEGGQGDFNYGYTF. The CDR3, as DNA: TGCAGCGTTGAAGGGGGACAGGGGGATTTTAACTATGGCTACACCTTC.

The chain uses TRBV27 and TRBJ1-2, with D maybe TRBD1 (5 bases). CDR3 length: 15 residues. CDR1 and CDR2 (germline): MNHEY, SMNVEV (reference sequence). V lost 6 bases to trimming and J lost 2 bases, with 16 bases between them. CDR3 residues: CASRVWAGSNYGYTF. In nucleotides, the CDR3 is TGTGCCAGCAGGGTCTGGGCAGGGTCGAACTATGGCTACACCTTC.

This clone was observed a few times. In DNA form, the CDR3 reads TGTGCCAGCGGGACTAGCGGGGACTACAATGAGCAGTTCTTC. It encodes CASGTSGDYNEQFF. The chain employs TRBV6-4 and TRBJ2-1, with 13 bases fitting TRBD2. The CDR3 is made up of 14 amino acids. The V gene end was trimmed by 8 bases and the J gene end by 3 bases; junction bases not matched to a gene: 1. Germline V gene data show CDR1 as MRHNA and CDR2 as SNTAGT.

This clone was recorded only once. J is TRBJ1-5 and V is TRBV27; TRBD1 agrees at 9 bases. With V trimmed by 6 bases and J by 2 bases, 5 bases remained unmatched. Per the germline V gene, CDR1 is MNHEY and CDR2 is SMNVEV (reference sequence). The CDR3 totals 15 residues. The CDR3 reads CASSPRTGGNQPQHF. Here the CDR3 DNA reads TGTGCCAGCAGCCCACGGACAGGGGGCAATCAGCCCCAGCATTTT.

The chain is built from TRBV10-3 and TRBJ2-5; unclear D gene. Germline V gene sequence: CDR1 ENHRY, CDR2 SYGVKD. Trimming stripped 3 bases from V and 0 bases from J, with 8 bases between. The CDR3 covers 14 residues. The CDR3: CAISETANQETQYF. As DNA, the CDR3 is TGTGCCATCAGTGAAACAGCGAACCAAGAGACCCAGTACTTC.

The chain uses TRBV6-5 and TRBJ1-2; perhaps TRBD1 as D (5 bases). Germline values: CDR1 MNHEY, CDR2 SVGAGI. The CDR3 is made up of 13 amino acids. V was cut by 5 bases and J by 6 bases, with 13 bases left in between. The CDR3 loop is CASSTGGVDGYTF. The CDR3, as DNA: TGTGCCAGCAGTACTGGGGGGGTAGATGGCTACACCTTC.